Below, 26 T cell receptor beta chains from the same sample are listed, as sequenced in a study of beta chain features in type 1 diabetes. What was sequenced were expressed TCRB transcripts, since all of the isolated RNA had been reverse transcribed. Profiling relied on immunoSEQ multiplex PCR, and the TCRdb table lists in-frame clones only, not all of them. The data show some 230,000 clones, over 8.5% seen once. Sequenced sample: naive CD4+ T cells from blood. The receptors come from a woman between 18 and 29 years old in good health.

The genes are TRBV4-2 and TRBJ2-7, with 10 bases matching TRBD2. The CDR3 spans 17 residues. The germline V gene has CDR1 LGHNA and CDR2 YNFKEQ. Trimming at V came to 0 bases and at J to 4 bases, leaving 9 bases not matched to a gene. The CDR3 DNA reads as TGTGCCAGCAGCCAAGATGCTCTAGCGGGGGTGATGTACGAGCAGTACTTC. Its translation is CASSQDALAGVMYEQYF.

This clone was counted a few times. The chain employs TRBV6-5 and TRBJ2-1; maybe TRBD2 (5 bases). CDR3 size: 15 residues. The V gene lost 6 bases and the J gene lost 0 bases, with 12 bases spanning the gap. The germline gives CDR1 MNHEY, CDR2 SVGAGI. The CDR3 spells CASSQDSVSYNEQFF. The CDR3 coding sequence is TGTGCCAGCAGCCAGGACTCGGTCTCCTACAATGAGCAGTTCTTC.

There are a few counts of this clone. The V call is TRBV19, the J call TRBJ2-7; weak D call: TRBD1 (5 bases). CDR1 is LNHDA and CDR2 is SQIVND in the germline V gene (reference sequence). The CDR3 is 13 amino acids. The V and J ends lost 6 bases and 5 bases respectively, with 14 bases between them. CDR3 residues: CASRIRQGHEQYF. Here the CDR3 DNA reads TGTGCCAGTAGGATCCGGCAGGGCCACGAGCAGTACTTC.

This chain connects TRBV14 to TRBJ2-5; D uncertain. Germline V lookup: CDR1 SGHDN, CDR2 FVKESK. Trimming shortened V by 0 bases and J by 5 bases, and 16 bases separated the two germline ends. The CDR3 length is 16 residues. For the CDR3, the DNA is TGTGCCAGCAGCCAAGATCAAGTCAGGTTTACGGAGACCCAGTACTTC. Protein product: CASSQDQVRFTETQYF.

This clone was counted only a few times. This chain joins TRBV5-6 and TRBJ2-3, with TRBD2 matching over 10 bases. This CDR3 comprises 15 residues. The trim removed 4 bases at V and 0 bases at J, leaving 2 bases unmatched. The germline gives CDR1 SGHDT, CDR2 YYEEEE. CDR3 in amino acids: CASSLTSGSTDTQYF. The DNA of the CDR3 is TGTGCCAGCAGCCTGACTAGCGGGAGCACAGATACGCAGTATTTT. Together with reference TRBV5-6 and TRBJ2-3, the CDR3 gives the full variable domain: DAGVTQSPTHLIKTRGQQVTLRCSPKSGHDTVSWYQQALGQGPQFIFQYYEEEERQRGNFPDRFSGHQFPNYSSELNVNALLLGDSALYLCASSLTSGSTDTQYFGPGTRLTVL.

This clone appeared once. This chain uses TRBV6-5 with TRBJ1-5; a possible D gene is TRBD1 (5 bases). The CDR3 totals 15 residues. V was pared by 0 bases and J by 3 bases, with 9 bases between. The germline V gene has CDR1 MNHEY and CDR2 SVGAGI. CDR3 bases: TGTGCCAGCAGTTACTCGGGGCCGTTCAATCAGCCCCAGCATTTT. Translated: CASSYSGPFNQPQHF.

V and J are TRBV2 and TRBJ1-1; D is unclear. The CDR3 covers 13 residues. Germline V CDR1 and CDR2: SNHLY, FYNNEI. V was cut by 7 bases and J by 0 bases, with 9 bases left in between. The DNA of the CDR3 is TGTGCCAGCATAATAGACATGAACACTGAAGCTTTCTTT. Protein sequence: CASIIDMNTEAFF.

The V and J genes are TRBV5-4 and TRBJ2-7, with 8 bases fitting TRBD2. V trimming: 1 base; J trimming: 6 bases; junction bases outside the gene matches: 9. CDR1 is SGHNT, CDR2 YYREEE, per germline (reference sequence). This CDR3 is built from 15 residues. The CDR3 coding sequence is TGTGCCAGCAGCTTGCAAGCGGGAGTTCGCGGCGAGCAGTACTTC. Translation gives CASSLQAGVRGEQYF. The full variable domain, completed using reference TRBV5-4 and TRBJ2-7, is ETGVTQSPTHLIKTRGQQVTLRCSSQSGHNTVSWYQQALGQGPQFIFQYYREEENGRGNFPPRFSGLQFPNYSSELNVNALELDDSALYLCASSLQAGVRGEQYFGPGTRLTVT.

This clone was recorded a few times. The CDR3 here is CASSVGGTGNYGYTF. CDR3 DNA sequence: TGTGCCAGCAGCGTCGGGGGGACAGGGAACTATGGCTACACCTTC. This chain links TRBV9 with TRBJ1-2, with 9 positions matching TRBD1. The V gene's germline CDR1 is SGDLS and CDR2 YYNGEE. J gave up 2 bases and V 2 bases, and 4 bases lay outside the gene matches. This CDR3 has 15 residues.

The J gene is TRBJ2-1, the V gene TRBV6-4; possible D gene TRBD2, 5 bases. Germline values: CDR1 MRHNA, CDR2 SNTAGT. V shed 2 bases and J shed 0 bases, with 11 bases lying between them. The CDR3 has 16 residues. DNA for the CDR3: TGTGCCAGCAGTGACCTAGCTAGCTTCTCCTACAATGAGCAGTTCTTC. It is translated as CASSDLASFSYNEQFF.

This clone has just one count. CDR3 sequence (DNA): TGTGCCAGCAGTGAGCTGCTAGCCCAGCATTTT. Translated: CASSELLAQHF. This chain links TRBV6-6 with TRBJ1-5; D remains ambiguous. This CDR3 is 11 amino acids long. The V and J ends lost 5 bases and 11 bases respectively, with 10 bases between them. CDR1 is MNHNY, CDR2 SVGAGI, per germline (reference sequence).

This clone was seen only a few times. This chain uses TRBV29-1 with TRBJ1-5; D ambiguous. This CDR3 is built from 13 residues. V was clipped by 4 bases and J by 2 bases, with 9 bases between them. Germline values: CDR1 SQVTM, CDR2 ANQGSEA. The CDR3 spells CSVGVEGNQPQHF. Written as DNA, the CDR3 is TGCAGCGTTGGGGTGGAGGGCAATCAGCCCCAGCATTTT. The whole variable domain, remainder taken from reference TRBV29-1 and TRBJ1-5, is SAVISQKPSRDICQRGTSLTIQCQVDSQVTMMFWYRQQPGQSLTLIATANQGSEATYESGFVIDKFPISRPNLTFSTLTVSNMSPEDSSIYLCSVGVEGNQPQHFGDGTRLSIL.

This clone was counted only a few times. The V and J genes are TRBV5-1 and TRBJ1-4; TRBD1 might be the D (5 bases). Trimming took 0 bases from V and 1 from J, leaving 10 bases between them. Germline CDR1 and CDR2: SGHRS and YFSETQ. CDR3 length: 16 amino acids. DNA of the CDR3: TGCGCCAGCAGCTTGGGGGGCAGCCTAACTAATGAAAAACTGTTTTTT. Its translation: CASSLGGSLTNEKLFF. Full variable domain (missing parts from reference TRBV5-1 and TRBJ1-4): KAGVTQTPRYLIKTRGQQVTLSCSPISGHRSVSWYQQTPGQGLQFLFEYFSETQRNKGNFPGRFSGRQFSNSRSEMNVSTLELGDSALYLCASSLGGSLTNEKLFFGSGTQLSVL.

This clone was counted only a few times. V and J are TRBV6-1 and TRBJ1-2, with no clear D. Trimming took off 1 base at V and 4 bases at J, with 7 bases between the two ends. The CDR3 is 13 amino acids. Germline V gene data show CDR1 as MNHNS and CDR2 as SASEGT. CDR3 bases: TGTGCCAGCAGTGAAGGGCGGAGCTATGGCTACACCTTC. It encodes CASSEGRSYGYTF.

This clone was counted only a few times. The J gene is TRBJ1-5, the V gene TRBV12-5, with TRBD1 matching 8 bases. The CDR3 length is 19 residues. CDR1 is LGHNT, CDR2 FRNRAP, per germline. V shed 5 bases, J shed 0 bases, and the junction held 15 bases outside the gene matches. In DNA form, the CDR3 reads TGTGCTAGTGGTCCCCTGGGCCAGGGGGCCAGATTTAGCAATCAGCCCCAGCATTTT. Translation: CASGPLGQGARFSNQPQHF. Full variable domain (rest looked up from reference TRBV12-5 and TRBJ1-5): DARVTQTPRHKVTEMGQEVTMRCQPILGHNTVFWYRQTMMQGLELLAYFRNRAPLDDSGMPKDRFSAEMPDATLATLKIQPSEPRDSAVYFCASGPLGQGARFSNQPQHFGDGTRLSIL.

The table lists this clone with many counts. The V and J genes are TRBV7-9 and TRBJ1-1; D uncertain. The V gene lost 5 bases and the J gene lost 6 bases, with 7 bases spanning the gap. The CDR3 loop spans 11 amino acids. Germline loops: CDR1 SEHNR, CDR2 FQNEAQ (reference sequence). CDR3 sequence: CASSPSAEAFF. The CDR3 coding sequence is TGTGCCAGCAGCCCCTCGGCTGAAGCTTTCTTT.

The DNA of the CDR3 is TGTGCCAGTAGTCCCGGGGTCAGGAGAGATTACGAGCAGTACTTC. Its translation: CASSPGVRRDYEQYF. This sequence joins TRBV19 and TRBJ2-7; TRBD2 is a possible D gene (5 bases). CDR1 and CDR2 from the germline V gene are LNHDA and SQIVND (reference sequence). V was trimmed by 5 bases and J by 4 bases, leaving 18 bases between them. This CDR3 has 15 residues.

The V gene is TRBV5-1, the J gene TRBJ2-1, with TRBD2 as a possible D gene (6 bases). CDR3 size: 13 residues. Trimming left V 4 bases short and J 5 bases short, with 10 bases between. Germline-derived CDR1 and CDR2 are SGHRS and YFSETQ. This CDR3 is CASSPGLNNEQFF. In DNA form, the CDR3 reads TGCGCCAGCAGCCCGGGACTGAACAATGAGCAGTTCTTC.

This clone was found a few times. The genes are TRBV10-2 and TRBJ2-3, with 8 bases fitting TRBD2. Trimming cost V 0 bases and J 5 bases; bases outside gene matches: 1. This CDR3 is built from 14 residues. The V gene's germline CDR1 is WSHSY and CDR2 SAAADI. CDR3 in amino acids: CASSESAGGDTQYF. The CDR3 nucleotides read TGCGCCAGCAGTGAGTCTGCGGGAGGAGATACGCAGTATTTT.

The chain carries TRBV6-5 and TRBJ1-5; D perhaps matches TRBD1 (6 bases). Germline-derived CDR1 and CDR2 are MNHEY and SVGAGI. Trimming pared 9 bases from V and 5 bases from J, leaving 14 bases between. The CDR3 has 13 amino acids. CDR3 region: CASSLDSYQPQHF. In DNA, the CDR3 is TGTGCCAGTTCATTGGACAGTTATCAGCCCCAGCATTTT.

This clone came up a few times. The chain is built from TRBV27 and TRBJ2-2, with 12 positions matching TRBD1. In germline, CDR1 is MNHEY, CDR2 SMNVEV (reference sequence). The trim removed 5 bases at V and 6 bases at J, leaving 10 bases unmatched. CDR3 length equals 17 residues. DNA of the CDR3: TGTGCCAGCAGTCCGGCCCCCGGGACAGGGGGCTCCGGGGAGCTGTTTTTT. It yields the protein CASSPAPGTGGSGELFF.

There are a few counts of this clone. The CDR3 here is CASSQDGTGLYGYTF. For the CDR3, the DNA is TGCGCCAGCAGCCAAGACGGGACAGGATTATATGGCTACACCTTC. V is TRBV4-1 and J is TRBJ1-2, with TRBD1 identical over 8 bases. V lost 0 bases and J lost 5; bases outside the gene matches: 5. CDR1 MGHRA and CDR2 YSYEKL come from the germline V gene. This CDR3 is 15 amino acids long.

This clone showed up just a few times. This sequence joins TRBV19 and TRBJ2-7; 7 bases map to TRBD1. This CDR3 region has 13 residues. Germline V CDR1 and CDR2: LNHDA, SQIVND (reference sequence). The trim removed 9 bases at V and 2 bases at J, leaving 7 bases unmatched. The CDR3 DNA reads as TGTGCCAGCTCCCGGACAGGTACCTACGAGCAGTACTTC. Translating gives CASSRTGTYEQYF.

This clone was observed many times. The chain recombines TRBV7-2 with TRBJ2-5, with D unclear. CDR1 and CDR2 from the germline V gene are SGHTA and FQGNSA. The V end was cut by 5 bases, the J end by 0 bases, with 13 bases between. The CDR3 loop spans 15 amino acids. CDR3 bases: TGTGCCAGCAGCCCCCCGCATCAGTACCAAGAGACCCAGTACTTC. Its protein is CASSPPHQYQETQYF.

The chain couples TRBV6-1 to TRBJ2-7, with D possibly being TRBD1 (7 bases). CDR3 length: 14 amino acids. Germline CDR1 and CDR2: MNHNS and SASEGT. Trimming cost V 11 bases and J 7 bases, with 24 bases left between them. The DNA for the CDR3 is TGTGCCCTCGGAGGGGCAGGGGGTCGAGGTGAGCAGTACTTC. Translation: CALGGAGGRGEQYF.

The chain has TRBV5-1 and TRBJ2-1; tentatively, D is TRBD1 (6 bases). This CDR3 has 14 amino acids. Germline V gene sequence: CDR1 SGHRS, CDR2 YFSETQ. V lost 4 bases and J 8 bases, leaving 16 bases between the germline ends. The CDR3 region is CASSVQGRGDEQFF. The CDR3 coding sequence is TGCGCCAGCAGCGTACAGGGACGAGGTGATGAGCAGTTCTTC.